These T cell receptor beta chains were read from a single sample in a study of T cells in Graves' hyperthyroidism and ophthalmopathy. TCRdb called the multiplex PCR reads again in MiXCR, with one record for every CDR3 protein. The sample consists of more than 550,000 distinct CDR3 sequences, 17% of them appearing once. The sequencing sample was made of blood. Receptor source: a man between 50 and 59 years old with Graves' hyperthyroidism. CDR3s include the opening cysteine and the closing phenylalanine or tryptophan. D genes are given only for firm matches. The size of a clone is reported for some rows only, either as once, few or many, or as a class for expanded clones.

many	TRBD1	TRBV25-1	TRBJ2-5	TGTGCCAGCAGTGAGGGAAGACAGGGGGGAGAGACCCAGTACTTC	CASSEGRQGGETQYF
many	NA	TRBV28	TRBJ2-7	TGTGCCAGCAGTTTAGGCGCTGGAGGGTTGTACGAGCAGTACTTC	CASSLGAGGLYEQYF
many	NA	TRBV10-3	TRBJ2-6	TGTGCCATCAGTGAGGCAGGGGTTAACTCTGGGGCCAACGTCCTGACTTTC	CAISEAGVNSGANVLTF
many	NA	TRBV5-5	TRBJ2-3	TGTGCCAGCAGCTTGGATGGCCGCTCCTTAGGAGATACGCAGTATTTT	CASSLDGRSLGDTQYF
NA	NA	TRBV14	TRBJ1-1	TGTGCCAGCAGCCAAGGTTTCGGGGGCAAAGAGACTAAAGCTTTCTTT	CASSQGFGGKETKAFF
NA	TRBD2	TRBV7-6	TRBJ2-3	TGTGCCAGCAGCTATGGGACGGGGCTACTAGCGGGAGGGGGCACAGATACGAAGTATTTT	CASSYGTGLLAGGGTDTKYF
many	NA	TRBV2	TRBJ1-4	TGTGCCAGCAGACGCGACAGGTCTGCAACTAATGAAAAACTGTTTTTT	CASRRDRSATNEKLFF
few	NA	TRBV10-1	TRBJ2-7	TGCGCCAGGCACTCCTACGAGCAGTACTTC	CARHSYEQYF
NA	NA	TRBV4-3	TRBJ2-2	TGCGCCAGCAGCCAAGATAGCCAGGTGTGGGTCACCGGGGAGCTGTTTTTT	CASSQDSQVWVTGELFF
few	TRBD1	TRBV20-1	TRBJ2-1	TGCAGTGCTAGAGACCACCGGGACAGGGAAAATGAGCAGTTCTTC	CSARDHRDRENEQFF
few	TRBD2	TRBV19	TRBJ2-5	TGTGCCAGTAGCGCGGGAGACAGACAAGAGACCCAGTACTTC	CASSAGDRQETQYF
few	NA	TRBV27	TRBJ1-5	TGTGCCAGCAGTTTCGTCGGAAATAGCAATCAGCCCCAGCATTTT	CASSFVGNSNQPQHF
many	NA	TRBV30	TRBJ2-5	TGTGCCTGGACCCCCGGGGAGACCCAGTACTTC	CAWTPGETQYF
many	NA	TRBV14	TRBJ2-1	TGTGCCAGCACCGCTGGGCGGAGAGGGTACAATGAGCAGTTCTTC	CASTAGRRGYNEQFF
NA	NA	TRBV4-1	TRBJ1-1	TGCGCCAGCAGCCGTATCAAACCTCAGGGGAACACTGAAGCTTTCTTT	CASSRIKPQGNTEAFF
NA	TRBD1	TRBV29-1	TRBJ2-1	TGCAGCGGCAGAGGCAGGGGGCGGAATGAGCAGTTCTTC	CSGRGRGRNEQFF
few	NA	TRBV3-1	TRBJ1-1	TGTGCCAGCAGCCAGTTAGCGAATACTGAAGCTTTCTTT	CASSQLANTEAFF
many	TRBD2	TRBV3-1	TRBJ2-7	TGTGCCAGCAGCCAAGGCGATAGCGGGGTCTACGAGCAGTACTTC	CASSQGDSGVYEQYF
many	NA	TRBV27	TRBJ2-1	TGTGCCAGCAGTTTTCGTAACAATGAGCAGTTCTTC	CASSFRNNEQFF
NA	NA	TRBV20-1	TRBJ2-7	TGCAGTGCTCCCGCGGAGGACTACGAGCAGTACTTC	CSAPAEDYEQYF
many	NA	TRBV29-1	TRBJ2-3	TGCAGCGTTGCGTACACAGGGACCTTCACAGATACGCAGTATTTT	CSVAYTGTFTDTQYF
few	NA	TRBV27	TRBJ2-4	TGTGCCACCCTGTCCAGGGGTTACATTCAGTACTTC	CATLSRGYIQYF
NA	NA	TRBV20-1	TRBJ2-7	TGCAGTGCTAGGGTCAGGGTAAACGAGCAGTACTTC	CSARVRVNEQYF
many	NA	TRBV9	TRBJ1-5	TGTGCCAGCAGCGAGGGGGGGACGGGACAGCCCCAGCATTTT	CASSEGGTGQPQHF
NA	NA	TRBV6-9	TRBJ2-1	TGTGCCAGCAGTTACGCGCCGGGACTTTACAATGAGCAGTTCTTC	CASSYAPGLYNEQFF
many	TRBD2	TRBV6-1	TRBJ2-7	TGTGCCAGCAGGGATATAGCGGGAGGCGCCTACGAGCAGTACTTC	CASRDIAGGAYEQYF
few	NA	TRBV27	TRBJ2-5	TGTGCCAGCAGTTTATATAATGTCGGAGAGACCCGGTACTTC	CASSLYNVGETRYF
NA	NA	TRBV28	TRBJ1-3	TGTGCCAGCAGTGGGGGGACCCGAGCGGACATATATTTT	CASSGGTRADIYF
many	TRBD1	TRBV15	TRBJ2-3	TGTGCCACCAGCCGCACGGGACAGGGGACTCCAGATACGCAGTATTTT	CATSRTGQGTPDTQYF
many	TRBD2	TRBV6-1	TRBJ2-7	TGTGCCAGCAGTCAGAGCGGGATAACCACCTACGAGCAGTACTTC	CASSQSGITTYEQYF
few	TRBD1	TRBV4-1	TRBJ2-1	TGCGCCAGCAGACTGGACAGGGACACCTACAATGAGCAGTTCTTC	CASRLDRDTYNEQFF
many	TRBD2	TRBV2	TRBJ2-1	TGTGCCAGCAGTAAGGTCGCTAGCGGGAGGGACAATGAGCAGTTCTTC	CASSKVASGRDNEQFF
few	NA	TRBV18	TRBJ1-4	TGTGCCAGCTCACCGCTCAGAAGTAATGAAAAACTGTTTTTT	CASSPLRSNEKLFF
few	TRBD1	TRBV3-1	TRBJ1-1	TGTGCCAGCAGCGGAAGGACAGGGGTTTTTACCCCTGAAGCTTTCTTT	CASSGRTGVFTPEAFF
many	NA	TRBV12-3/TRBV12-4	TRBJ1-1	TGTGCCAGCAGTTTCCACAGAATGAACACTGAAGCTTTCTTT	CASSFHRMNTEAFF
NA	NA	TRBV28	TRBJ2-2	TGTGCCAGCAGGCTTATAACCGGGGAGCTGTTTTTT	CASRLITGELFF
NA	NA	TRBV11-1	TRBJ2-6	TGTGCCAGCAGCTTAGTTCGGTCTCTCTCTGGGGCCAACGTCCTGACTTTC	CASSLVRSLSGANVLTF
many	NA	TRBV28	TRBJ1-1	TGTGCCAGCAGTTCCCCAGAAGCCCAAATGACTGAAGCTTTCTTT	CASSSPEAQMTEAFF
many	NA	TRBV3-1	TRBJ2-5	TGTGCCTCTCGCCCGGGAATACCGAGGAGCCTTAGGGAAGAGACCCAGTACTTC	CASRPGIPRSLREETQYF
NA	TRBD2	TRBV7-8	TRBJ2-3	TGTGCCAGCAGCTCGGGACTAGCGGGGAGGGATACGCAGTATTTT	CASSSGLAGRDTQYF
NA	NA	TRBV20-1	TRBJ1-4	TGCAGTGCTAGAGGATACGGGGGGCAGCGGGAAAAACTGTTTTTT	CSARGYGGQREKLFF
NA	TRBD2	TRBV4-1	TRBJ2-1	TGCGCCAGCAGCCAAATGGGACTACAAAATACAAGAACGTACAATGAGCAGTTCTTC	CASSQMGLQNTRTYNEQFF
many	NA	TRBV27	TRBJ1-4	TGTGCCAGCAGTTTACAGGCATCTCGAGAAAAACTGTTTTTT	CASSLQASREKLFF
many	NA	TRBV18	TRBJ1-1	TGTGCCAGCAGCCCAGTCGGGACTGAAGCTTTCTTT	CASSPVGTEAFF
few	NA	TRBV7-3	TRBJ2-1	TGTGCCAGCAGCCAAGGGGGGAGCCTTTACAATGAGCAGTTCTTC	CASSQGGSLYNEQFF
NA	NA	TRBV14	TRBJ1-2	TGTGCCAGCAGCCAAGATAGGGGTTGGTATGGCTACACCTTC	CASSQDRGWYGYTF
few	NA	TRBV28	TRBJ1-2	TGTGCCAGCAGTTCGGGGTGGGCCGTTAACTATGGCTACACCTTC	CASSSGWAVNYGYTF
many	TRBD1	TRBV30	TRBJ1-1	TGTGCCTGCTACCGGGACAGTGAAGCTTTCTTT	CACYRDSEAFF
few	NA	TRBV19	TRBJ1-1	TGTGCCAGTAGTATGGCCGGGGGCAACACTGAAGCTTTCTTT	CASSMAGGNTEAFF
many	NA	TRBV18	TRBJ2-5	TGTGCCAGCTCACCTTATCCGGGAGAGTGGCAGACCCAGTACTTC	CASSPYPGEWQTQYF
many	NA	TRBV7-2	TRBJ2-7	TGTGCCAGCAGCTTAGGGGGAGCCGAGCAGTACTTC	CASSLGGAEQYF
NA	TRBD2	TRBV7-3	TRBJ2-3	TGTGCCAGCAGCTTAACCGCGGGAGGGGCCACAGATACGCAGTATTTT	CASSLTAGGATDTQYF
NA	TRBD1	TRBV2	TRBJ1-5	TGTGCCAGCAGTGAAGTGGGACAGGGGGCGGGTCAGCCCCAGCATTTT	CASSEVGQGAGQPQHF
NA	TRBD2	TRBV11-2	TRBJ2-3	TGTGCCAGCAGCTTGGGTCTGAGCGGGGGGGCCCGAAATACGCAGTATTTT	CASSLGLSGGARNTQYF
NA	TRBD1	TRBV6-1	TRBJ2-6	TGTGCCAGCAGTGAGGCCGGGACAGGGTCCCCTGGGGCCAACGTCCTGACTTTC	CASSEAGTGSPGANVLTF
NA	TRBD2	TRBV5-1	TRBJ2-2	TGCGCCAGCAGCTTGGTTCCAGCGGGAAACGCGAACACCGGGGAGCTGTTTTTT	CASSLVPAGNANTGELFF
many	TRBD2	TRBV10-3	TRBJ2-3	TGTGCCATCAGTGAAAGTCCTAGCGGGGACACAGATACGCAGTATTTT	CAISESPSGDTDTQYF
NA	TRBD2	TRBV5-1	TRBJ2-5	TGCGCCAGCAGCACCCCTAGCGGGGCTCAAGAGACCCAGTACTTC	CASSTPSGAQETQYF